This T cell receptor beta chain originates from a study of beta chain features in type 1 diabetes. Trimming removed 3 bases from V and 0 bases from J, with 5 bases in between. CDR3 length: 13 residues. CDR1 is LNHNV, CDR2 YYDKDF, per germline (reference sequence). Sorting of CD4+ naive, central memory, regulatory and stem cell-like memory cells was performed via CD45RO/CCR7/CD25/CD127/CD95/CD27. The study, taken as a whole, reports: cDNA-based reads could over-represent cells with high TCR expression. More deletions and fewer insertions at VDJ junctions were seen in type 1 diabetes patients. Among patients with Type 1 diabetes, TCRB CDR3s were moderately but significantly shorter in every one of the four CD4+ subsets. Within the patient group, naive, central memory and Treg TCRB repertoires appeared more similar to each other than within healthy donors.

This clone was found a few times. Its cognate antigen is unknown. Since all of the isolated RNA was reverse transcribed, expressed TCRB transcripts were what got sequenced. TCRdb's table, derived via immunoSEQ multiplex PCR, lists solely in-frame clones and lacks some. Here the sample spans some 660,000 clones, over 11% being singletons. The chain carries TRBV15 and TRBJ1-1; the D is unclear. The sequenced sample was naive CD4+ T cells from blood. The TCR sequence derives from a man between 18 and 29 years old with type 1 diabetes. The CDR3 is CATSSDMNTEAFF. CDR3 nucleotide sequence: TGTGCCACCAGCAGCGACATGAACACTGAAGCTTTCTTT. The variable domain in full, completed from reference TRBV15 and TRBJ1-1, reads DAMVIQNPRYQVTQFGKPVTLSCSQTLNHNVMYWYQQKSSQAPKLLFHYYDKDFNNEADTPDNFQSRRPNTSFCFLDIRSPGLGDTAMYLCATSSDMNTEAFFGQGTRLTVV.